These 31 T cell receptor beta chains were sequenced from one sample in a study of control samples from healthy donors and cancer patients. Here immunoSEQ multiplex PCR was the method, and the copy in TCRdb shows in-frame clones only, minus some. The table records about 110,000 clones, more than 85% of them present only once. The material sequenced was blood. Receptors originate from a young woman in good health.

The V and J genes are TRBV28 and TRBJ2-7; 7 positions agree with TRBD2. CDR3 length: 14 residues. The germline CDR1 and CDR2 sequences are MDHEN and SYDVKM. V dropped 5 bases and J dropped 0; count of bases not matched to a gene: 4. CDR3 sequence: CASSLAESSYEQYF. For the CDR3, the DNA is TGTGCCAGCAGTCTAGCGGAAAGCTCCTACGAGCAGTACTTC.

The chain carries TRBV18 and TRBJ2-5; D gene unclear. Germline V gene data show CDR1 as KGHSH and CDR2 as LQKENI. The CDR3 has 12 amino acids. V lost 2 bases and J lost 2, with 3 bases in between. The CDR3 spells CASSPSQETQYF. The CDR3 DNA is TGTGCCAGCTCACCATCACAAGAGACCCAGTACTTC.

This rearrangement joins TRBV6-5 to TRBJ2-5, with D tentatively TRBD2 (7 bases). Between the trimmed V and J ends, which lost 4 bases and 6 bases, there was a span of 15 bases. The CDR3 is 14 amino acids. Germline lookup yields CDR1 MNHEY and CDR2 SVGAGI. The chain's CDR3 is CASSSFGGRKTQYF. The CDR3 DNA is TGTGCCAGCAGTTCCTTCGGGGGGCGGAAGACCCAGTACTTC.

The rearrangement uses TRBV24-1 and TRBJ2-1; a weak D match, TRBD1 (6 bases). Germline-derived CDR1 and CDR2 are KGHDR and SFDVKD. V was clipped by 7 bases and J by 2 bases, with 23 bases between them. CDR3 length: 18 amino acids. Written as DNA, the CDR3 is TGTGCCACCAGCTCCGTTCCAACTCCAGGGGCCCCCTACAATGAGCAGTTCTTC. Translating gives CATSSVPTPGAPYNEQFF.

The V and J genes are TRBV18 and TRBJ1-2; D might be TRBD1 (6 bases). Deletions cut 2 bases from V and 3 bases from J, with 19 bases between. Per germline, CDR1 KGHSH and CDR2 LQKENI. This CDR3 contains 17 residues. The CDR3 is CASSPAGAAGLYYGYTF. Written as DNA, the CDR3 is TGTGCCAGCTCACCAGCAGGGGCGGCGGGGCTCTACTATGGCTACACCTTC.

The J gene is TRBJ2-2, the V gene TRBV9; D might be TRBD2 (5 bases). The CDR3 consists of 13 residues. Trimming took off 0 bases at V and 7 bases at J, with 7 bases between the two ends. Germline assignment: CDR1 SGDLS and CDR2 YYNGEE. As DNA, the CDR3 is TGTGCCAGCAGCGTAGATGAGGGCGGGGAGCTGTTTTTT. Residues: CASSVDEGGELFF.

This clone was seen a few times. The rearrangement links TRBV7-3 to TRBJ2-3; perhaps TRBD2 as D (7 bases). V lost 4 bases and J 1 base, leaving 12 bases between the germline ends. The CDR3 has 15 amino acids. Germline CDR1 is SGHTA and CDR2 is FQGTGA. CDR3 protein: CASSSGGQGTDTQYF. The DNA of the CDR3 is TGTGCCAGCAGCTCGGGGGGCCAGGGCACAGATACGCAGTATTTT.

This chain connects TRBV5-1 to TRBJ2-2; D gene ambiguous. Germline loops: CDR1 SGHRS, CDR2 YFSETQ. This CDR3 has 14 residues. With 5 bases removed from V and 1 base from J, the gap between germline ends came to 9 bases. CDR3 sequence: CASRPGKNTGELFF. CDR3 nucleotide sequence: TGCGCCAGCAGACCTGGAAAGAACACCGGGGAGCTGTTTTTT.

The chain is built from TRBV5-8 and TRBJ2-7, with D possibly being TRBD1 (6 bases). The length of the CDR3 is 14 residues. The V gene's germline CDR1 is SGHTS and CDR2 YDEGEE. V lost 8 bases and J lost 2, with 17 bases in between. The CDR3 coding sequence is TGTGCCAGTCGTATAAAAAACAGGGCCTACGAGCAGTACTTC. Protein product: CASRIKNRAYEQYF.

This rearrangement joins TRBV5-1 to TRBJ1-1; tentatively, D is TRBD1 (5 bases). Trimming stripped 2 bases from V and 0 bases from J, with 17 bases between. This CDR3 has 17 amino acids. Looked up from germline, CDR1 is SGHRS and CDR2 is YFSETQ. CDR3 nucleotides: TGCGCCAGCAGCTTAGCAGGGACCGCGGGCATGAACACTGAAGCTTTCTTT. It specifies CASSLAGTAGMNTEAFF.

CDR3 sequence reads: CASSLSGVHGYTF. As DNA, the CDR3 is TGTGCCAGCAGCTTATCAGGGGTACATGGCTACACCTTC. This chain connects TRBV7-2 to TRBJ1-2; TRBD1 is a possible D gene (6 bases). The length of the CDR3 is 13 residues. V was trimmed by 2 bases and J by 6 bases, leaving 10 bases between them. From germline, CDR1 is SGHTA and CDR2 FQGNSA.

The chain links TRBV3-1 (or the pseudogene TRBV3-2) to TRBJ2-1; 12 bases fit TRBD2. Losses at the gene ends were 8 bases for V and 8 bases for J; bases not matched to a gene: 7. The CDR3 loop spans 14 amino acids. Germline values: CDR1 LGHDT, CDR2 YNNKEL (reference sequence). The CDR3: CASHASGGAYEQFF. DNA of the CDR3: TGTGCCAGCCACGCTAGCGGGGGGGCCTATGAGCAGTTCTTC.

CDR3 sequence: CASSLGYTGETQYF. The CDR3 coding sequence is TGTGCCAGCAGCTTGGGGTACACTGGAGAGACCCAGTACTTC. This chain joins TRBV5-4 and TRBJ2-5; D is unclear. The CDR3 is made up of 14 amino acids. Trimming took off 0 bases at V and 4 bases at J, with 10 bases between the two ends. The V gene's germline CDR1 is SGHNT and CDR2 YYREEE (reference sequence).

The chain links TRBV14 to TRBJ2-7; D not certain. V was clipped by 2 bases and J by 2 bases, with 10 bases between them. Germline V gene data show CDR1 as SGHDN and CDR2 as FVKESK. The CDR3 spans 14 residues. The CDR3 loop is CASSQPGPTYEQYF. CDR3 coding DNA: TGTGCCAGCAGCCAACCCGGACCTACCTACGAGCAGTACTTC.

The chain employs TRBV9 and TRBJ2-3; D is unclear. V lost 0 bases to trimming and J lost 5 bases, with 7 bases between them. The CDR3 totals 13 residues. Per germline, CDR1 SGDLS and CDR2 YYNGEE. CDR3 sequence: CASSVEAGDTQYF. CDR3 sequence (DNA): TGTGCCAGCAGCGTAGAAGCCGGAGATACGCAGTATTTT.

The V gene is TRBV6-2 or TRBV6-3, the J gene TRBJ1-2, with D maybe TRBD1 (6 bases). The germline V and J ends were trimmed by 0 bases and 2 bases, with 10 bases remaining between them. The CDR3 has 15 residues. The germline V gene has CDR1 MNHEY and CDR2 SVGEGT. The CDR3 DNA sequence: TGTGCCAGCAGTTACTCCAATACAGGGAACTATGGCTACACCTTC. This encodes CASSYSNTGNYGYTF.

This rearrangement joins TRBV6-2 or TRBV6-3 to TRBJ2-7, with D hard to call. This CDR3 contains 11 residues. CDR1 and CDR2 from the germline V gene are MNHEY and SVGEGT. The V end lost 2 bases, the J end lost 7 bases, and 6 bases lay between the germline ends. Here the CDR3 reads CASSYLWEQYF. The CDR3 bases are TGTGCCAGCAGTTACCTTTGGGAGCAGTACTTC.

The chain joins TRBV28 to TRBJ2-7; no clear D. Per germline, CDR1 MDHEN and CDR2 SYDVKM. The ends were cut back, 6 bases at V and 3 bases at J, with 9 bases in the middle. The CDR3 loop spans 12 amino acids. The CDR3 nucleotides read TGTGCCAGCAGCGAAGAGGTCTACGAGCAGTACTTC. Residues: CASSEEVYEQYF.

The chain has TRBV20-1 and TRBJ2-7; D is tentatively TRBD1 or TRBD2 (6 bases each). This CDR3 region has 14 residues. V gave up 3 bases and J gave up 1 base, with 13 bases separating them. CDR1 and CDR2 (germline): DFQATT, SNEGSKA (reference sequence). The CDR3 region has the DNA TGCAGTGCTAGTCTGGGGGGCGCGTCCTACGAGCAGTACTTC. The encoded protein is CSASLGGASYEQYF.

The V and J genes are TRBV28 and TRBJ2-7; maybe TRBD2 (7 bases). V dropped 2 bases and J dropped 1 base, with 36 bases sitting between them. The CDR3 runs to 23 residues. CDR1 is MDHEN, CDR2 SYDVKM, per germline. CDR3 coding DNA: TGTGCCAGCAGTTTAGAGCAGAATCCGGGACACCCTCCTCTAGCGGTCTGGTCCTACGAGCAGTACTTC. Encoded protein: CASSLEQNPGHPPLAVWSYEQYF.

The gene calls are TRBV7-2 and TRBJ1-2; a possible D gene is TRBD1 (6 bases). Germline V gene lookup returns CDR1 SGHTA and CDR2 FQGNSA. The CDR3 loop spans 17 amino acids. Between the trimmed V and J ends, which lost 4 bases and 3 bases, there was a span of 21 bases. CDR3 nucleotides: TGTGCCAGCAGCTCACTCGGGACACGTGATCCCTACTATGGCTACACCTTC. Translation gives CASSSLGTRDPYYGYTF.

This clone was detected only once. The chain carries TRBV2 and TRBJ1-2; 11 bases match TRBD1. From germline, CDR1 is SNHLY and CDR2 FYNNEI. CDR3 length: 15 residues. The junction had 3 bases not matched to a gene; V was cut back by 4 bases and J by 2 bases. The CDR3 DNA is TGTGCCAGCAGTGGGGACAGGGGGGGCAACTATGGCTACACCTTC. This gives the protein CASSGDRGGNYGYTF.

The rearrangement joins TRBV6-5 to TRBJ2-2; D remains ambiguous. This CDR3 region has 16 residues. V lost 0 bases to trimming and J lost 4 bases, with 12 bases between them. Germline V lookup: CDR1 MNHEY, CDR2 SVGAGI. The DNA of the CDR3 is TGTGCCAGCAGTTACTCGACCAGTCTAACCACCGGGGAGCTGTTTTTT. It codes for CASSYSTSLTTGELFF.

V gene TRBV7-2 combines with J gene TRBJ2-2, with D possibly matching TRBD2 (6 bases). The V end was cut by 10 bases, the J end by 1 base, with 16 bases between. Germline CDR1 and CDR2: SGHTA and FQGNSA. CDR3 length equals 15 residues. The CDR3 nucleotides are TGTGCCATCCCACCCCCGGGACTGAACACCGGGGAGCTGTTTTTT. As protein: CAIPPPGLNTGELFF.

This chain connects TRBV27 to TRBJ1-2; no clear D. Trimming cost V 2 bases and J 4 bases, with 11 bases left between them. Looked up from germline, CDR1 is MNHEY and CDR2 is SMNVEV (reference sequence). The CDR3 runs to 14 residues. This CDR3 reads CASSLSQVAYGYTF. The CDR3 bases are TGTGCCAGCAGTTTAAGTCAAGTAGCCTATGGCTACACCTTC.

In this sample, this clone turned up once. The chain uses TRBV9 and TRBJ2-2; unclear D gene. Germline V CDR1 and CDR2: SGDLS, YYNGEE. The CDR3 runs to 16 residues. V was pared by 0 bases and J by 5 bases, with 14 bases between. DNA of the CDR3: TGTGCCAGCAGCGTAGTCCGGACGGATCGTACCGGGGAGCTGTTTTTT. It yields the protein CASSVVRTDRTGELFF.

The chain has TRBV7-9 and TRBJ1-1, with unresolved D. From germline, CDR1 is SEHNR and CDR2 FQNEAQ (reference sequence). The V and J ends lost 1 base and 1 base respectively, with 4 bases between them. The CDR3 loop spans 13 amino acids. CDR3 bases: TGTGCCAGCAGCTTAGGGAGGAACACTGAAGCTTTCTTT. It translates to CASSLGRNTEAFF.

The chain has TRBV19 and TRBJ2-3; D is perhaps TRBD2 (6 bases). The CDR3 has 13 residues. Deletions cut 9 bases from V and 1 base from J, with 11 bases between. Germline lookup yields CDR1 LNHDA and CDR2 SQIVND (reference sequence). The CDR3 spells CASRSGGTDTQYF. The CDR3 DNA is TGTGCCAGCCGGTCGGGAGGCACAGATACGCAGTATTTT.

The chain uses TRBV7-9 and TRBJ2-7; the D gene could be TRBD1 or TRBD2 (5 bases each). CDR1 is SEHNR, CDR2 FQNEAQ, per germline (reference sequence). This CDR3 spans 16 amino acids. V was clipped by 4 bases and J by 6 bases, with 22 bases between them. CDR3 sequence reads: CASSYSTGTAILEQYF. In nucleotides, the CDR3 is TGTGCCAGCAGCTACTCGACCGGGACGGCCATCCTCGAGCAGTACTTC.

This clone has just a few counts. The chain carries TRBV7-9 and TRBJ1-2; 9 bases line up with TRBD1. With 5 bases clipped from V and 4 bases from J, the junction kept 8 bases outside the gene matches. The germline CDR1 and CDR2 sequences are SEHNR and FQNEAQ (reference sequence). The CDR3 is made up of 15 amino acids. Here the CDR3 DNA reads TGTGCCAGCAGCAATCCGAGGGGACAGGGCTATGGCTACACCTTC. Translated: CASSNPRGQGYGYTF.

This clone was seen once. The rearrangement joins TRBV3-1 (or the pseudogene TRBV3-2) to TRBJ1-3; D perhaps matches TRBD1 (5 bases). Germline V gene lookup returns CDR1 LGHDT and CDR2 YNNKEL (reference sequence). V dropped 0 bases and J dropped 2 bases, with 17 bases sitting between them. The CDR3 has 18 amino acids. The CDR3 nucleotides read TGTGCCAGCAGCCAAGATAGTTCGTTTGGGGCAGCTGGAAACACCATATATTTT. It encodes CASSQDSSFGAAGNTIYF.